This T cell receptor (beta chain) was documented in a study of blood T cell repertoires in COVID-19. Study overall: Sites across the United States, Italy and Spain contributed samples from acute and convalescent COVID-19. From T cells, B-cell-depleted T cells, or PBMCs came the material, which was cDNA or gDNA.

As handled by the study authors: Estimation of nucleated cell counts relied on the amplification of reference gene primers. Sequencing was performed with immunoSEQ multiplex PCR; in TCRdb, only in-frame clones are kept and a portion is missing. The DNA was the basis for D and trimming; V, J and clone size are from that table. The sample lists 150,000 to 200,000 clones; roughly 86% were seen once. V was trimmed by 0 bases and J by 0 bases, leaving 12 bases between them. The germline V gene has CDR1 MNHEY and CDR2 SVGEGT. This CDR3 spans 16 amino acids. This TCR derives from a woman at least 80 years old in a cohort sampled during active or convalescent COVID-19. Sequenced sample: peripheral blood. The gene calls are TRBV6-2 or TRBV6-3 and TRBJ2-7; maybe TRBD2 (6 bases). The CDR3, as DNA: TGTGCCAGCAGTTACTCCCGGGCCGGGAGCTCCTACGAGCAGTACTTC. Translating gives CASSYSRAGSSYEQYF.